The 10 T cell receptor beta chains presented below share a single source sample, sequenced in a study of T-cell memory formation after mild COVID-19. TCRdb itself ran the 5' RACE reads through MiXCR, one entry per CDR3 protein. The sample yields around 130,000 distinct CDR3 sequences, roughly 6% seen once. The sequenced sample was PBMCs or a T cell subset sorted from them (not recorded which). The receptors derive from an adult woman who had mild COVID-19 (a few samples of this study predate the infection). Cell type and time point are not known.

This clonotype was seen ten or more times. The rearrangement uses TRBV6-4 and TRBJ2-3; 8 nucleotides align to TRBD2. Germline trimming cut 2 bases from V and 1 base from J; bases unmatched to any gene: 2. This CDR3 contains 15 residues. From germline, CDR1 is MRHNA and CDR2 SNTAGT. CDR3 residues: CASSDRRGGTDTQYF. CDR3 nucleotides: TGTGCCAGCAGTGACCGGCGGGGGGGCACAGATACGCAGTATTTT.

This chain links TRBV5-1 with TRBJ1-6; 7 nucleotides align to TRBD1. Trimming removed 4 bases from V and 7 bases from J; junction bases left unmatched: 5. The V gene's germline CDR1 is SGHRS and CDR2 YFSETQ. The CDR3 runs to 14 residues. The CDR3 DNA sequence: TGCGCCAGCAGCCCGGGACAGCCAAATTCACCCCTCCACTTT. Its protein product is CASSPGQPNSPLHF.

This clonotype was counted only a few times. The genes are TRBV3-1 and TRBJ1-3, with unresolved D. There are 15 residues in the CDR3. With 0 bases removed from V and 0 bases from J, the gap between germline ends came to 6 bases. The V gene's germline CDR1 is LGHDT and CDR2 YNNKEL (reference sequence). The CDR3 sequence is CASSQDTTSGNTIYF. For the CDR3, the DNA is TGTGCCAGCAGCCAAGACACAACCTCTGGAAACACCATATATTTT.

This clonotype was seen a handful of times. V usage is TRBV6-4 and J usage is TRBJ1-5, with D unresolved. This CDR3 region has 15 residues. Germline V gene data show CDR1 as MRHNA and CDR2 as SNTAGT. The V and J ends lost 4 bases and 5 bases respectively, with 15 bases between them. CDR3 DNA sequence: TGTGCCAGCAGTGTAGGCACAAACAGTCATCAGCCCCAGCATTTT. Its translation: CASSVGTNSHQPQHF.

This clonotype occurred many times. The chain uses TRBV5-1 and TRBJ2-3, with TRBD2 as a possible D gene (6 bases). The V end lost 1 base, the J end lost 6 bases, and 12 bases lay between the germline ends. CDR1 and CDR2 (germline): SGHRS, YFSETQ. The CDR3 contains 14 residues. The CDR3 reads CASSLRGARDTQYF. The CDR3 nucleotides read TGCGCCAGCAGCTTGCGCGGGGCTCGGGATACGCAGTATTTT.

This CDR3 reads CASRDWGQGTQREAFF. CDR3 nucleotide sequence: TGTGCCAGCAGAGATTGGGGGCAGGGCACCCAGAGGGAAGCTTTCTTT. The chain joins TRBV2 to TRBJ1-1, with D possibly matching TRBD1 (6 bases). The CDR3 consists of 16 residues. Germline assignment: CDR1 SNHLY and CDR2 FYNNEI. The V end was cut by 6 bases, the J end by 8 bases, with 25 bases between.

Here the CDR3 DNA reads TGTGCCAGCAGCGGCTACGGGACAATCACTGAAGCTTTCTTT. It is translated as CASSGYGTITEAFF. This rearrangement joins TRBV7-2 to TRBJ1-1; D is possibly TRBD1 (6 bases). The CDR3 is 14 amino acids. V lost 5 bases to trimming and J lost 4 bases, with 14 bases between them. The germline V gene has CDR1 SGHTA and CDR2 FQGNSA. Variable domain in full (rest from reference TRBV7-2 and TRBJ1-1): GAGVSQSPSNKVTEKGKDVELRCDPISGHTALYWYRQSLGQGLEFLIYFQGNSAPDKSGLPSDRFSAERTGGSVSTLTIQRTQQEDSAVYLCASSGYGTITEAFFGQGTRLTVV.

A few counts support this clonotype. This sequence joins TRBV4-2 and TRBJ2-1, with D perhaps matching TRBD2 (6 bases). This CDR3 has 16 residues. Trimming took off 5 bases at V and 3 bases at J, with 17 bases between the two ends. Germline lookup yields CDR1 LGHNA and CDR2 YNFKEQ. The CDR3 is CASSARTTAGYNEQFF. CDR3 coding DNA: TGTGCCAGCAGCGCAAGGACTACGGCTGGCTACAATGAGCAGTTCTTC.

This clonotype occurred a few times. The chain uses TRBV19 and TRBJ2-7; 8 bases fit TRBD1. Germline V lookup: CDR1 LNHDA, CDR2 SQIVND (reference sequence). Unmatched junction bases numbered 6, after V lost 3 bases and J lost 2 bases. The CDR3 consists of 15 residues. The chain's CDR3 is CASSIDRTGPYEQYF. In nucleotides, the CDR3 is TGTGCCAGTAGTATTGATAGGACAGGGCCCTACGAGCAGTACTTC.

The chain has TRBV5-1 and TRBJ2-6, with D uncertain. The germline V gene encodes CDR1 SGHRS and CDR2 YFSETQ. Deletions cut 4 bases from V and 0 bases from J, with 11 bases between. CDR3 size: 16 residues. CDR3 in DNA: TGCGCCAGCAGCCCTAACCTCTCCTCTGGGGCCAACGTCCTGACTTTC. Residues: CASSPNLSSGANVLTF.